This T cell receptor beta chain came from a study of control samples from healthy donors and cancer patients. Germline V gene lookup returns CDR1 WSHSY and CDR2 SAAADI. V was pared by 3 bases and J by 0 bases, with 12 bases between. CDR3 length: 16 amino acids. Only in-frame clones appear in the TCRdb table, and some are missing; sequencing was by immunoSEQ multiplex PCR. The sample carries around 84,000 clones, around 80% recorded once. The sample taken for sequencing was PBMCs. The V gene is TRBV10-2, the J gene TRBJ1-3; D not certain. The TCR was taken from a man aged 55 to 70 with head and neck cancer. The CDR3 bases are TGCGCCAGCAGTGATTCCCTCGGGGACTCTGGAAACACCATATATTTT. Translation gives CASSDSLGDSGNTIYF.